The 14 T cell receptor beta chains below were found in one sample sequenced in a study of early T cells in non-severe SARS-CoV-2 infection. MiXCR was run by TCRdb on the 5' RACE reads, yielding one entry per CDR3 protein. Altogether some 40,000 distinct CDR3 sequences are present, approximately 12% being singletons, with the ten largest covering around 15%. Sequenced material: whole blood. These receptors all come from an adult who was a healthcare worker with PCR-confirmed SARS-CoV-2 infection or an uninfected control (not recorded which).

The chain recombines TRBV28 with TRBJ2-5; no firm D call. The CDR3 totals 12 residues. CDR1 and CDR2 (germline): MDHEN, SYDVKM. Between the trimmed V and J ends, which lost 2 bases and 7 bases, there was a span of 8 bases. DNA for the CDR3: TGTGCCAGCAGTTTACCAATGGGGACCCAGTACTTC. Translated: CASSLPMGTQYF. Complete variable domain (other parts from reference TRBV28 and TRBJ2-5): DVKVTQSSRYLVKRTGEKVFLECVQDMDHENMFWYRQDPGLGLRLIYFSYDVKMKEKGDIPEGYSVSREKKERFSLILESASTNQTSMYLCASSLPMGTQYFGPGTRLLVL.

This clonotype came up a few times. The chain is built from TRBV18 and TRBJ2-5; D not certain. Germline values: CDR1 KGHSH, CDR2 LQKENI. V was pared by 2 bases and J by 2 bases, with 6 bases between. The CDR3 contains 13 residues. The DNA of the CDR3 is TGTGCCAGCTCACCAAGGACGCAAGAGACCCAGTACTTC. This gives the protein CASSPRTQETQYF.

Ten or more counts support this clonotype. The CDR3 DNA follows: TGTGCCAGCAGCTTATCCCCGCAATCGCCCTCCTACGAGCAGTACTTC. Its protein is CASSLSPQSPSYEQYF. The chain couples TRBV13 to TRBJ2-7, with D uncertain. The CDR3 is 16 residues long. The V end lost 2 bases, the J end lost 0 bases, and 14 bases lay between the germline ends. Per germline, CDR1 PRHDT and CDR2 FYEKMQ (reference sequence).

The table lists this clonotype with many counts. The CDR3 DNA reads TGTGCCAGCAGCCCAAGGTCAGATACGCAGTATTTT. It is translated as CASSPRSDTQYF. V usage is TRBV7-9 and J usage is TRBJ2-3; no clear D. The V gene's germline CDR1 is SEHNR and CDR2 FQNEAQ (reference sequence). This CDR3 is 12 amino acids long. The V end was cut by 5 bases, the J end by 4 bases, with 7 bases between.

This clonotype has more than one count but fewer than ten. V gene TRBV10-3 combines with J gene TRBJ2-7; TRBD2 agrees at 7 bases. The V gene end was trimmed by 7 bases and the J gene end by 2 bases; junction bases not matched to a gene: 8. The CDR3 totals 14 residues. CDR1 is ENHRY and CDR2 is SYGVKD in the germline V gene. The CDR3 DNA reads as TGTGCCATCAAGGAGGCGGGGAGGGCCTACGAGCAGTACTTC. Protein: CAIKEAGRAYEQYF.

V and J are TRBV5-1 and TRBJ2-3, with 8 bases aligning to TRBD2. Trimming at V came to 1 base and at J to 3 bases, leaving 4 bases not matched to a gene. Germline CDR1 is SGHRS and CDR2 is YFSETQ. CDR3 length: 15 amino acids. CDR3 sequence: CASSLSGSPTDTQYF. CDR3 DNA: TGCGCCAGCAGCTTGAGCGGGAGTCCAACAGATACGCAGTATTTT.

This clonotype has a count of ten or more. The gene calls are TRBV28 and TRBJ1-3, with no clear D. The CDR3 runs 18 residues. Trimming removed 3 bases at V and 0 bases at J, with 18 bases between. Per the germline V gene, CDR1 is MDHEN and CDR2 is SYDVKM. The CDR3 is CASSFGLGRRSSGNTIYF. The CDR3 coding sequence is TGTGCCAGCAGTTTTGGGCTAGGGCGGAGGTCCTCTGGAAACACCATATATTTT.

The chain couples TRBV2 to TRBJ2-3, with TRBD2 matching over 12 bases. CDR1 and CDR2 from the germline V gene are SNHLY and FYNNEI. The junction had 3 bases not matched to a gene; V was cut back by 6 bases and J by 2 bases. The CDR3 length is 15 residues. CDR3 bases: TGTGCCAGCAGGGGGACTAGCGGGTTCACAGATACGCAGTATTTT. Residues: CASRGTSGFTDTQYF.

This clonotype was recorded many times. The CDR3 coding sequence is TGTGCCAGCAGCGTCATGGACTCGTACGAGCAGTACTTC. It is translated as CASSVMDSYEQYF. The chain recombines TRBV9 with TRBJ2-7, with D possibly being TRBD2 (5 bases). The CDR3 spans 13 residues. CDR1 is SGDLS and CDR2 is YYNGEE in the germline V gene. V lost 2 bases to trimming and J lost 4 bases, with 10 bases between them.

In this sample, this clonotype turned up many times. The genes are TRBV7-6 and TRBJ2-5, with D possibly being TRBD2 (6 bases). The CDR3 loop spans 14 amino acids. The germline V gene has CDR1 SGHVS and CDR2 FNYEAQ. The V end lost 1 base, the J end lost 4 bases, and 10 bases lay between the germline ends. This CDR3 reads CASSLGLVGETQYF. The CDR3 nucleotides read TGTGCCAGCAGCTTAGGACTAGTCGGAGAGACCCAGTACTTC. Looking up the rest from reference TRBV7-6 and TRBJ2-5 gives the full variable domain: GAGVSQSPRYKVTKRGQDVALRCDPISGHVSLYWYRQALGQGPEFLTYFNYEAQQDKSGLPNDRFSAERPEGSISTLTIQRTEQRDSAMYRCASSLGLVGETQYFGPGTRLLVL.

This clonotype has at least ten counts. The CDR3 is CASSLEEGANSLNYGYTF. CDR3 DNA: TGTGCCAGCAGCTTAGAGGAGGGGGCGAATTCCCTTAACTATGGCTACACCTTC. This chain links TRBV7-2 with TRBJ1-2; 7 nucleotides line up with TRBD1. Germline values: CDR1 SGHTA, CDR2 FQGNSA. The CDR3 spans 18 residues. J gave up 1 base and V 1 base, and 12 bases lay outside the gene matches.

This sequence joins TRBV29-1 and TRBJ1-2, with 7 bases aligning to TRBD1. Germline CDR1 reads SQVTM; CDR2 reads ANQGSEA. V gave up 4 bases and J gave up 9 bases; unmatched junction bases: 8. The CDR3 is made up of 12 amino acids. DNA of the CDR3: TGCAGCGTTGTCTATCAGGGGGTTAGCTACACCTTC. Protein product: CSVVYQGVSYTF.

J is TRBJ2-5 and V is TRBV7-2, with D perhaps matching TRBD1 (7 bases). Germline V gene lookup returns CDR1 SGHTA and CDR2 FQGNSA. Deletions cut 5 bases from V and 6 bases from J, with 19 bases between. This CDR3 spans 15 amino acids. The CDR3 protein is CASSRGGGDMKTQYF. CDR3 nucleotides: TGTGCCAGCAGCCGAGGAGGGGGCGACATGAAGACCCAGTACTTC.

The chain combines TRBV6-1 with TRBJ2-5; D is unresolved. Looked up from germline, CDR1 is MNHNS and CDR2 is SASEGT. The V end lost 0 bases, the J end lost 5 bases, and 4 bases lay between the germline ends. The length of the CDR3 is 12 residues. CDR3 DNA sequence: TGTGCCAGCAGTGAAGCGCCGGAGACCCAGTACTTC. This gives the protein CASSEAPETQYF.